Below are 7 T cell receptor beta chains sequenced from a single sample in a study of early T cells in non-severe SARS-CoV-2 infection. TCRdb re-called the 5' RACE reads with MiXCR, one entry per CDR3 protein. The sample has more than 60,000 distinct CDR3 sequences; less than 15% are singletons. Sequencing was carried out using whole blood. All receptors derive from an adult who was a healthcare worker with PCR-confirmed SARS-CoV-2 infection or an uninfected control (not recorded which).

This clonotype has a count of ten or more. This chain uses TRBV24-1 with TRBJ1-1; TRBD1 might be the D (6 bases). The CDR3 runs to 12 residues. V was clipped by 9 bases and J by 1 base, with 8 bases between them. From germline, CDR1 is KGHDR and CDR2 SFDVKD. CDR3 DNA sequence: TGTGCCACCCGGACAGCGAACACTGAAGCTTTCTTT. It encodes CATRTANTEAFF.

The CDR3 DNA reads as TGTGCCAGCAGCTTGTGGGGGGGAACTAATGAAAAACTGTTTTTT. Translated: CASSLWGGTNEKLFF. V gene TRBV5-4 combines with J gene TRBJ1-4, with a weak D call TRBD1 (5 bases). The germline V gene has CDR1 SGHNT and CDR2 YYREEE (reference sequence). V was pared by 1 base and J by 1 base, with 8 bases between. The length of the CDR3 is 15 residues.

This clonotype came up many times. The chain links TRBV25-1 to TRBJ2-1; D is possibly TRBD1 or TRBD2 (5 bases each). CDR3 length equals 14 residues. V was trimmed by 1 base and J by 10 bases, leaving 14 bases between them. Per germline, CDR1 MGHDK and CDR2 SYGVNS. The CDR3 here is CASSESGREYEQFF. CDR3 sequence (DNA): TGTGCCAGCAGTGAATCCGGCAGGGAGTACGAGCAGTTCTTC. Drawing the rest from reference TRBV25-1 and TRBJ2-1, the complete variable domain is EADIYQTPRYLVIGTGKKITLECSQTMGHDKMYWYQQDPGMELHLIHYSYGVNSTEKGDLSSESTVSRIRTEHFPLTLESARPSHTSQYLCASSESGREYEQFFGPGTRLTVL.

This clonotype was detected ten times or more. The gene calls are TRBV4-3 and TRBJ1-6, with D possibly TRBD1 on 5 matching bases. The V end was cut by 0 bases, the J end by 13 bases, with 16 bases between. The CDR3 sequence is 15 residues long. Looked up from germline, CDR1 is LGHNA and CDR2 is YSLEER. CDR3 nucleotide sequence: TGCGCCAGCAGCCAAGATCCGGGGACCCTTTCCCCCCTCCACTTT. As protein: CASSQDPGTLSPLHF.

This clonotype came up many times. V usage is TRBV10-2 and J usage is TRBJ2-7, with D maybe TRBD1 (6 bases). Germline V CDR1 and CDR2: WSHSY, SAAADI. This CDR3 comprises 11 residues. The V end was cut by 6 bases, the J end by 7 bases, with 10 bases between. CDR3: CASREGVEQYF. The CDR3 DNA follows: TGCGCCAGCAGAGAGGGGGTTGAGCAGTACTTC.

The rearrangement uses TRBV19 and TRBJ1-5; possible D gene TRBD1, 5 bases. CDR3 length equals 20 residues. Germline V gene data show CDR1 as LNHDA and CDR2 as SQIVND (reference sequence). The V end was cut by 2 bases, the J end by 4 bases, with 27 bases between. The CDR3 DNA reads TGTGCCAGTAGTATAACTAGTTTTAGGGGTGAAACCGGAGGGAATCAGCCCCAGCATTTT. Translated: CASSITSFRGETGGNQPQHF.

This clonotype was found many times. The chain links TRBV6-1 to TRBJ1-2; D is perhaps TRBD1 (6 bases). Germline loops: CDR1 MNHNS, CDR2 SASEGT. The CDR3 is made up of 12 amino acids. Trimming removed 6 bases at V and 8 bases at J, with 13 bases between. CDR3 amino acids: CASRLQGGGYTF. DNA of the CDR3: TGTGCCAGCAGGTTACAGGGAGGCGGCTACACCTTC.